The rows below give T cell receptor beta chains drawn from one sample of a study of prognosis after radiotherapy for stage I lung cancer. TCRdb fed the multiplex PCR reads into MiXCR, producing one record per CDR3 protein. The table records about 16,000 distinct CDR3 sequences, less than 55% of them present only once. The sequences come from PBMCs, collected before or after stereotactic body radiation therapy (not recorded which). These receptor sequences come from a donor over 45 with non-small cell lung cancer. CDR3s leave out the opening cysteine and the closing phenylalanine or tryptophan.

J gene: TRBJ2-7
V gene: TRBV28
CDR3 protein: SSILAGVTSEQY

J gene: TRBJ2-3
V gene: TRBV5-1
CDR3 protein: ASSLATGGARDTQY

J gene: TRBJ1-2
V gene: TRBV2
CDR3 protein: ASVGQGRSGYT

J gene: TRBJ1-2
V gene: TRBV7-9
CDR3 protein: ASSFYDGSYGYT

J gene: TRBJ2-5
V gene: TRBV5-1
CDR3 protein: ASSSSASSGRQETQY

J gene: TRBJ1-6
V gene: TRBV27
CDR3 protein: ASSLNGQGNSPLH

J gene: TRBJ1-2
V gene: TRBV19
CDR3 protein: ASSIIEQGYGYT

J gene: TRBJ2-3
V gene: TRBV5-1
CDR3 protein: ASSFEIRADTQY

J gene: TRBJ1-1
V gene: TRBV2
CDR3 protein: ASSAQGADTEAF

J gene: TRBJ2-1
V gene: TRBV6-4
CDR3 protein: ASSDSIAVSYNEQF

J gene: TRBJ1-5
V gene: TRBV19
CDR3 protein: ASNKKTGGQPQH

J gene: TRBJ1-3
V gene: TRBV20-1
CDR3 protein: SARDSDRGLDNLY

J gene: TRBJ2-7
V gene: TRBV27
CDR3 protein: ASSPLASNEQY

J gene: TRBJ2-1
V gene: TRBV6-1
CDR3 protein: ASSPRVVGYNEQF

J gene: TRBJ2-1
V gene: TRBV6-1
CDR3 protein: ASWTSVIGEQF

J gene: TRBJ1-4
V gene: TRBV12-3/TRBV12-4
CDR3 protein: ASSLLGSGQGFNEKLF

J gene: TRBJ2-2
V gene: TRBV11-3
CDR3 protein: ASSSNGINTGELF

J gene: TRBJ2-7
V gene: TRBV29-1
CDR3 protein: SAKQGPLYEQY